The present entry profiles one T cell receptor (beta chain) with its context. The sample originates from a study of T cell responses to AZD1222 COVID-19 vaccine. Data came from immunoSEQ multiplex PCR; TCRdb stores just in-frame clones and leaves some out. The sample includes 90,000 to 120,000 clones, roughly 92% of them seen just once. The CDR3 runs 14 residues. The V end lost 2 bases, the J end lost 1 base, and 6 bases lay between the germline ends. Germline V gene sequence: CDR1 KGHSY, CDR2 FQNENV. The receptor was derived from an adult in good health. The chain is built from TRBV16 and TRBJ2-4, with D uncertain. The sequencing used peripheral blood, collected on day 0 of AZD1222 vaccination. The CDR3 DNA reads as TGTGCCAGCAGCCAACTTCACGCCAAAAACATTCAGTACTTC. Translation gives CASSQLHAKNIQYF. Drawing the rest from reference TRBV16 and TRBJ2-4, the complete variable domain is GEEVAQTPKHLVRGEGQKAKLYCAPIKGHSYVFWYQQVLKNEFKFLISFQNENVFDETGMPKERFSAKCLPNSPCSLEIQATKLEDSAVYFCASSQLHAKNIQYFGAGTRLSVL.